Listed below are T cell receptor beta chains from one sample, sequenced in a study of vaccination and CD4 T cells after COVID-19. TCRdb ran MiXCR on the PCR reads and lists one entry per CDR3 protein. In the table there are 3,500 to 4,500 distinct CDR3 sequences, around a quarter of which are singletons. These receptors' antigens are unknown. The sequencing input was CD4+ T cells from blood, cultured in vitro. Receptors originate from a human donor in good health. The CDR3 runs from the conserved cysteine through the conserved F or W. A D gene is named only where the DNA matches it firmly. Clone sizes are given selectively: once, few, many, or a class where the clone is expanded.

V: TRBV24-1
size: few
D: .
J: TRBJ2-3
CDR3: CATSHESTDTQYF
DNA: TGTGCCACTTCCCACGAGAGCACAGATACGCAGTATTTT

V: TRBV7-3
size: .
D: TRBD1
J: TRBJ1-2
CDR3: CASSSPDRKHGYTF
DNA: TGTGCCAGCAGCTCCCCGGACAGGAAGCATGGCTACACCTTC

V: TRBV15
size: few
D: TRBD1
J: TRBJ2-7
CDR3: CATSRDGTAFYEQYF
DNA: TGTGCCACCAGCAGGGATGGGACAGCTTTCTACGAGCAGTACTTC

V: TRBV5-1
size: few
D: .
J: TRBJ1-6
CDR3: CASSLEVRSPLHF
DNA: TGCGCCAGCAGCTTGGAGGTGAGGTCACCCCTCCACTTT

V: TRBV5-1
size: .
D: .
J: TRBJ2-2
CDR3: CASREVGNTGELFF
DNA: TGCGCCAGCAGAGAGGTTGGGAACACCGGGGAGCTGTTTTTT

V: TRBV18
size: few
D: TRBD2
J: TRBJ2-3
CDR3: CASSPGLAGGGTDTQYF
DNA: TGTGCCAGCTCACCCGGACTAGCGGGGGGCGGCACAGATACGCAGTATTTT

V: TRBV27
size: .
D: .
J: TRBJ2-3
CDR3: CASSSGNTDTQYF
DNA: TGTGCCAGCAGTTCCGGAAACACAGATACGCAGTATTTT

V: TRBV6-1
size: medium-sized
D: .
J: TRBJ2-3
CDR3: CASSLASLTDTQYF
DNA: TGTGCCAGCAGCCTTGCCAGCCTCACAGATACGCAGTATTTT

V: TRBV4-1
size: .
D: TRBD2
J: TRBJ2-3
CDR3: CASSQPGLAGNPARTDTQYF
DNA: TGCGCCAGCAGCCAGCCAGGACTAGCGGGGAACCCCGCCCGCACAGATACGCAGTATTTT

V: TRBV7-9
size: .
D: TRBD1
J: TRBJ1-1
CDR3: CASSSFLGQASNTEAFF
DNA: TGTGCCAGCAGCTCCTTTCTGGGACAGGCGTCGAACACTGAAGCTTTCTTT

V: TRBV6-1
size: few
D: TRBD2
J: TRBJ2-3
CDR3: CASSRLAGGPDTQYF
DNA: TGTGCCAGCAGTCGACTAGCGGGAGGCCCAGATACGCAGTATTTT

V: TRBV19
size: few
D: .
J: TRBJ2-2
CDR3: CASSINTGELFF
DNA: TGTGCCAGTAGTATAAATACCGGGGAGCTGTTTTTT

V: TRBV5-1
size: .
D: .
J: TRBJ2-2
CDR3: CASSPGHMNTGELFF
DNA: TGCGCCAGCAGTCCGGGACACATGAACACCGGGGAGCTGTTTTTT

V: TRBV5-8
size: few
D: .
J: TRBJ1-2
CDR3: CASSLWGKQDGYTF
DNA: TGTGCCAGCAGCTTGTGGGGGAAGCAAGATGGCTACACCTTC

V: TRBV27
size: few
D: .
J: TRBJ2-3
CDR3: CASSRDGTDTQYF
DNA: TGTGCCAGCAGCCGGGACGGCACAGATACGCAGTATTTT

V: TRBV20-1
size: few
D: TRBD1
J: TRBJ1-1
CDR3: CSAPTGADTEAFF
DNA: TGCAGTGCTCCGACAGGGGCGGACACTGAAGCTTTCTTT

V: TRBV20-1
size: medium-sized
D: TRBD2
J: TRBJ2-5
CDR3: CSARRLAGGQETQYF
DNA: TGCAGTGCCCGAAGACTAGCGGGGGGCCAAGAGACCCAGTACTTC

V: TRBV20-1
size: .
D: .
J: TRBJ1-2
CDR3: CSARVDYGYTF
DNA: TGCAGTGCTAGAGTGGACTATGGCTACACCTTC

V: TRBV11-3
size: .
D: TRBD1
J: TRBJ2-5
CDR3: CASSSYRGETQYF
DNA: TGTGCCAGCAGCTCGTACAGGGGAGAGACCCAGTACTTC

V: TRBV7-3
size: .
D: TRBD2
J: TRBJ2-3
CDR3: CASSILAGGQVDSQYF
DNA: TGTGCCAGCAGCATACTAGCGGGGGGGCAAGTGGATTCGCAGTATTTT

V: TRBV19
size: few
D: TRBD1
J: TRBJ1-5
CDR3: CASGPDRAGNQPQHF
DNA: TGTGCCAGTGGGCCGGACAGGGCGGGCAATCAGCCCCAGCATTTT

V: TRBV24-1
size: .
D: .
J: TRBJ1-2
CDR3: CATSDPGTPSYGYTF
DNA: TGTGCCACCAGTGACCCCGGGACCCCCAGCTATGGCTACACCTTC

V: TRBV5-8
size: once
D: .
J: TRBJ2-1
CDR3: CASSLGRGGEKFF
DNA: TGTGCCAGCAGCTTAGGGCGCGGCGGGGAAAAGTTCTTC

V: TRBV28
size: .
D: .
J: TRBJ2-7
CDR3: CASSSPSQGGAYEQYF
DNA: TGTGCCAGCAGTTCCCCCTCTCAGGGGGGGGCCTACGAGCAGTACTTC

V: TRBV29-1
size: .
D: TRBD2
J: TRBJ2-3
CDR3: CSVSAGGHDTQYF
DNA: TGCAGCGTCTCAGCGGGGGGGCATGATACGCAGTATTTT

V: TRBV15
size: medium-sized
D: TRBD2
J: TRBJ2-3
CDR3: CATSGERGSTDTQYF
DNA: TGTGCCACCAGCGGGGAGCGGGGGAGTACGGATACGCAGTATTTT

V: TRBV10-3
size: .
D: TRBD1
J: TRBJ2-5
CDR3: CAIKTGEEETQYF
DNA: TGTGCCATCAAGACAGGGGAGGAAGAGACCCAGTACTTC

V: TRBV6-1
size: .
D: .
J: TRBJ1-5
CDR3: CASAEDGGPRGQPQHF
DNA: TGTGCCAGCGCAGAGGACGGGGGCCCTAGGGGGCAGCCCCAGCATTTT

V: TRBV5-6
size: .
D: TRBD1
J: TRBJ2-5
CDR3: CASSLRTATGMGETQYF
DNA: TGTGCCAGCAGCTTGAGAACGGCGACAGGGATGGGGGAGACCCAGTACTTC

V: TRBV2
size: medium-sized
D: .
J: TRBJ1-1
CDR3: CASNFGFRGIITEAFF
DNA: TGTGCCAGCAACTTCGGGTTTCGGGGAATAATCACTGAAGCTTTCTTT

V: TRBV4-1
size: few
D: TRBD1
J: TRBJ1-2
CDR3: CASSPRDRGSRPDGYTF
DNA: TGCGCCAGCAGCCCCCGGGACAGGGGGTCCCGCCCGGATGGCTACACCTTC

V: TRBV7-3
size: few
D: .
J: TRBJ1-1
CDR3: CASSANGQNTEAFF
DNA: TGTGCCAGCAGCGCGAATGGGCAGAACACTGAAGCTTTCTTT

V: TRBV19
size: few
D: .
J: TRBJ1-2
CDR3: CASSITQRTPTRDGYTF
DNA: TGTGCCAGTAGTATAACACAGAGGACCCCAACGAGGGATGGCTACACCTTC

V: TRBV28
size: .
D: TRBD1
J: TRBJ1-2
CDR3: CASSLLTGVNYGYTF
DNA: TGTGCCAGCAGCCTACTGACAGGGGTAAACTATGGCTACACCTTC

V: TRBV20-1
size: medium-sized
D: TRBD2
J: TRBJ2-3
CDR3: CSARRLAHLDTQYF
DNA: TGCAGTGCTAGGCGACTAGCTCATTTAGATACGCAGTATTTT

V: TRBV20-1
size: few
D: TRBD2
J: TRBJ2-1
CDR3: CSARDFAGGSYNEQFF
DNA: TGCAGTGCTAGAGATTTTGCGGGGGGATCCTACAATGAGCAGTTCTTC

V: TRBV21-1
size: .
D: .
J: TRBJ2-3
CDR3: CASSSRMYRCDTQYF
DNA: .

V: TRBV20-1
size: few
D: TRBD1
J: TRBJ2-5
CDR3: CSVPDRGQETQYF
DNA: TGCAGTGTCCCGGACAGGGGCCAAGAGACCCAGTACTTC

V: TRBV2
size: few
D: .
J: TRBJ2-2
CDR3: CASTADTGELFF
DNA: TGTGCCAGCACAGCGGACACCGGGGAGCTGTTTTTT

V: TRBV7-8
size: few
D: TRBD1
J: TRBJ1-5
CDR3: CASSPRTGGAYNQPQHF
DNA: TGTGCCAGCAGCCCCCGGACAGGGGGCGCGTACAATCAGCCCCAGCATTTT

V: TRBV7-6
size: few
D: .
J: TRBJ2-3
CDR3: CASSSRLGQDTQYF
DNA: TGTGCCAGCAGCTCTCGACTAGGGCAAGATACGCAGTATTTT

V: TRBV10-1
size: medium-sized
D: TRBD1
J: TRBJ2-5
CDR3: CASSQDRGTTQYF
DNA: TGCGCCAGCAGTCAGGACAGGGGGACCACCCAGTACTTC

V: TRBV5-1
size: once
D: TRBD1
J: TRBJ2-5
CDR3: CASRQEPGQGVETQYF
DNA: TGCGCCAGCAGACAAGAACCGGGACAGGGAGTTGAGACCCAGTACTTC

V: TRBV28
size: .
D: .
J: TRBJ2-7
CDR3: CASIGPTYEQYF
DNA: TGTGCCAGCATCGGCCCCACCTACGAGCAGTACTTC

V: TRBV5-1
size: .
D: .
J: TRBJ1-6
CDR3: CASKRQSNNSPLHF
DNA: TGCGCCAGCAAAAGACAGTCAAACAATTCACCCCTCCACTTT

V: TRBV29-1
size: few
D: .
J: TRBJ1-2
CDR3: CSVESSVADDYGYTF
DNA: TGCAGCGTTGAAAGTTCAGTGGCGGACGACTATGGCTACACCTTC

V: TRBV7-2
size: .
D: TRBD2
J: TRBJ2-1
CDR3: CASSLDPLAVYNEQFF
DNA: TGTGCCAGCAGCTTAGACCCGCTAGCGGTATACAATGAGCAGTTCTTC

V: TRBV7-3
size: .
D: .
J: TRBJ2-3
CDR3: CASSLRPSPDTQYF
DNA: TGTGCCAGCAGCTTACGCCCTAGCCCAGATACGCAGTATTTT

V: TRBV7-2
size: medium-sized
D: .
J: TRBJ1-6
CDR3: CASSPARQGGSPLHF
DNA: TGTGCCAGCAGCCCCGCAAGGCAGGGAGGTTCACCCCTCCACTTT

V: TRBV2
size: medium-sized
D: TRBD1
J: TRBJ1-5
CDR3: CASRADDRAAQPQHF
DNA: TGTGCCAGCAGGGCAGATGACAGGGCGGCTCAGCCCCAGCATTTT

V: TRBV20-1
size: medium-sized
D: .
J: TRBJ1-5
CDR3: CSAPQKGTSNQPQHF
DNA: TGCAGTGCTCCACAAAAGGGAACTAGCAATCAGCCCCAGCATTTT

V: TRBV5-1
size: .
D: .
J: TRBJ2-2
CDR3: CASSLAGNTGELFF
DNA: TGCGCCAGCAGCTTGGCGGGAAACACCGGGGAGCTGTTTTTT

V: TRBV7-7
size: .
D: TRBD2
J: TRBJ2-7
CDR3: CASSAGLAGSYEQYF
DNA: TGTGCCAGCAGCGCCGGACTAGCGGGGTCCTACGAGCAGTACTTC

V: TRBV28
size: few
D: .
J: TRBJ1-1
CDR3: CASRSSSRGSPTEAFF
DNA: TGTGCCAGCAGGTCAAGCTCTCGGGGTTCCCCCACTGAAGCTTTCTTT